One sample yielded the 27 T cell receptor beta chains listed below, sequenced in a study of blood T cell repertoires in COVID-19. The assay was immunoSEQ multiplex PCR, and TCRdb's table has in-frame clones only and misses some. This table has under 250,000 clones, around four fifths appearing once. Sequenced material: peripheral blood. These receptors came from a woman aged 55-70 years with active or convalescent COVID-19.

V usage is TRBV6-6 and J usage is TRBJ2-2; D remains ambiguous. Germline values: CDR1 MNHNY, CDR2 SVGAGI (reference sequence). Trimming removed 2 bases at V and 2 bases at J, with 9 bases between. This CDR3 has 15 amino acids. CDR3 nucleotide sequence: TGTGCCAGCAGTTACACCTACAGAAACACCGGGGAGCTGTTTTTT. It codes for CASSYTYRNTGELFF.

This sequence joins TRBV6-2 or TRBV6-3 and TRBJ2-7; D may be TRBD1 (5 bases). This CDR3 has 14 amino acids. Germline V gene sequence: CDR1 MNHEY, CDR2 SVGEGT. V was pared by 4 bases and J by 3 bases, with 13 bases between. The CDR3 is CASSLRQTNYEQYV. The DNA of the CDR3 is TGTGCCAGCAGTTTAAGACAGACGAACTACGAGCAGTACGTC.

The J gene is TRBJ1-3, the V gene TRBV5-1; D not resolved. Germline CDR1 SGHRS, CDR2 YFSETQ. The CDR3 spans 17 residues. V lost 4 bases to trimming and J lost 0 bases, with 17 bases between them. The CDR3 DNA is TGCGCCAGCAGCCTGGAGCCAGCCGGAGCCTCTGGAAACACCATATATTTT. Protein sequence: CASSLEPAGASGNTIYF.

The CDR3: CASSGQGVYEQYF. The DNA of the CDR3 is TGTGCCAGCAGCGGACAGGGAGTTTACGAGCAGTACTTC. The chain couples TRBV21-1 to TRBJ2-7; the table assigns TRBD1, which was not confirmed against the DNA. TRBV21-1 is assigned pseudogene status. The CDR3 loop spans 13 amino acids.

The gene calls are TRBV6-6 and TRBJ1-5, with a weak D call TRBD1 (5 bases). There are 15 residues in the CDR3. Trimming shortened V by 2 bases and J by 2 bases, and 10 bases separated the two germline ends. Germline V CDR1 and CDR2: MNHNY, SVGAGI (reference sequence). The CDR3 reads CASSYGREGNQPQHF. The DNA of the CDR3 is TGTGCCAGCAGTTACGGCAGGGAAGGCAATCAGCCCCAGCATTTT.

The chain is built from TRBV2 and TRBJ2-7, with TRBD2 matching 10 bases. CDR1 SNHLY and CDR2 FYNNEI come from the germline V gene. V lost 7 bases to trimming and J lost 5 bases; unmatched junction nucleotides: 8. The length of the CDR3 is 14 residues. The CDR3 loop is CASKIGTSANEQYF. CDR3 nucleotides: TGTGCCAGCAAGATAGGGACTAGCGCAAACGAGCAGTACTTC.

This chain links TRBV29-1 with TRBJ2-7; 12 bases match TRBD2. Germline values: CDR1 SQVTM, CDR2 ANQGSEA. Trimming removed 5 bases from V and 5 bases from J; junction bases left unmatched: 7. The CDR3 is made up of 14 amino acids. The CDR3 nucleotides read TGCAGCGTTCGTGGGCTAGCGGGAGGGAACGAGCAGTACTTC. Its protein is CSVRGLAGGNEQYF.

The chain is built from TRBV19 and TRBJ1-1, with D unresolved. Trimming cost V 5 bases and J 0 bases, with 10 bases left between them. Germline V gene data show CDR1 as LNHDA and CDR2 as SQIVND (reference sequence). The CDR3 runs to 14 residues. The CDR3 coding sequence is TGTGCCAGTAGTCCGAATCTATTGAACACTGAAGCTTTCTTT. This codes for CASSPNLLNTEAFF.

CDR3 DNA: TGTGCCAGCAGCTTAGCCCGGGAGGGGGATACGCAGTATTTT. Protein sequence: CASSLAREGDTQYF. V gene TRBV11-3 combines with J gene TRBJ2-3, with TRBD2 matching 8 bases. V dropped 1 base and J dropped 6; count of bases not matched to a gene: 3. This CDR3 has 14 residues. Germline V gene lookup returns CDR1 SGHNT and CDR2 YENEEA.

V is TRBV7-7 and J is TRBJ2-2; D perhaps matches TRBD2 (5 bases). Germline CDR1 SSHAT, CDR2 FNYEAQ (reference sequence). The CDR3 totals 13 residues. The CDR3 loop reads CAIRRWGTGELFF. The DNA for the CDR3 is TGTGCTATTAGGAGGTGGGGCACCGGGGAGCTGTTTTTT.

This sequence joins TRBV7-2 and TRBJ2-4, with a possible D match to TRBD2 (5 bases). Germline loops: CDR1 SGHTA, CDR2 FQGNSA. There are 16 residues in the CDR3. The V gene lost 2 bases and the J gene lost 0 bases, with 11 bases spanning the gap. For the CDR3, the DNA is TGTGCCAGCAGCTTAAACGGCGGACTAGCCAAAAACATTCAGTACTTC. It specifies CASSLNGGLAKNIQYF.

The V call is TRBV2, the J call TRBJ1-6, with 7 bases matching TRBD1. The CDR3 extends over 14 amino acids. The germline gives CDR1 SNHLY, CDR2 FYNNEI. J gave up 9 bases and V 1 base, and 3 bases lay outside the gene matches. The CDR3: CASSEGQGFSPLHF. Written as DNA, the CDR3 is TGTGCCAGCAGTGAAGGACAGGGATTTTCACCCCTCCACTTT.

The V and J genes are TRBV19 and TRBJ1-3; 9 bases agree with TRBD1. Per the germline V gene, CDR1 is LNHDA and CDR2 is SQIVND (reference sequence). This CDR3 is built from 14 residues. J lost 3 bases, V lost 8 bases, and 5 bases had no gene match. The CDR3 region is CASVQGAGGNTIYF. The CDR3 DNA sequence: TGTGCCAGTGTACAGGGGGCTGGTGGAAACACCATATATTTT.

J is TRBJ2-1 and V is TRBV19, with 9 nucleotides matching TRBD2. CDR1 and CDR2 from the germline V gene are LNHDA and SQIVND (reference sequence). V lost 5 bases and J lost 6; bases outside the gene matches: 5. The CDR3 is 14 residues long. The CDR3 reads CASSRAGGANEQFF. CDR3 bases: TGTGCCAGTAGTCGCGCGGGGGGGGCCAATGAGCAGTTCTTC.

As regards this clone: This sample also contains other DNA sequences that code for the same CDR3. The CDR3 coding sequence is TGTGCCAGCAGCCCCCGGGGGAACACTGAAGCTTTCTTT. Translating gives CASSPRGNTEAFF. The chain uses TRBV9 and TRBJ1-1; D is ambiguous. This CDR3 contains 13 residues. CDR1 and CDR2 from the germline V gene are SGDLS and YYNGEE. Between the trimmed V and J ends, which lost 4 bases and 1 base, there was a span of 8 bases.

This chain links TRBV3-1 (or the pseudogene TRBV3-2) with TRBJ2-1; 11 bases fit TRBD2. CDR3 size: 15 residues. CDR1 and CDR2 from the germline V gene are LGHDT and YNNKEL (reference sequence). V was pared by 4 bases and J by 7 bases, with 6 bases of the junction left unmatched. The CDR3 sequence is CASSPFTSGSNEQFF. The CDR3 nucleotides are TGTGCCAGCAGCCCATTCACTAGCGGGAGTAATGAGCAGTTCTTC.

In DNA, the CDR3 is TGTGCCAGCAGCCAGGGGACAGGGGGAGGAAACTATGGCTACACCTTC. This codes for CASSQGTGGGNYGYTF. This chain uses TRBV3-1 (or the pseudogene TRBV3-2) with TRBJ1-2; TRBD1 aligns across 11 bases. This CDR3 spans 16 amino acids. Germline CDR1 is LGHDT and CDR2 is YNNKEL (reference sequence). Trimming removed 3 bases from V and 2 bases from J; junction bases left unmatched: 5.

The chain couples TRBV12-5 to TRBJ1-1; D is ambiguous. V gave up 8 bases and J gave up 1 base, with 5 bases separating them. Germline CDR1 LGHNT, CDR2 FRNRAP. The CDR3 runs 11 residues. DNA of the CDR3: TGTGCTAGTCAGAAGAACACTGAAGCTTTCTTT. Its protein product is CASQKNTEAFF.

This clone is a singleton in its sample. This chain uses TRBV11-2 with TRBJ1-2; TRBD1 aligns across 7 bases. From germline, CDR1 is SGHAT and CDR2 FQNNGV. The J segment lost 7 bases and the V segment lost 6 bases, leaving 11 bases of the junction unmatched. The CDR3 runs 14 residues. The CDR3 loop is CASRTNRGVSGYTF. CDR3 sequence (DNA): TGTGCCAGCAGGACAAACAGGGGAGTTAGTGGCTACACCTTC.

The table lists this clone with a few counts. The chain is built from TRBV12-5 and TRBJ1-2; the D is unclear. This CDR3 comprises 13 residues. V was trimmed by 0 bases and J by 4 bases, leaving 6 bases between them. Germline V gives CDR1 LGHNT, CDR2 FRNRAP. The CDR3 region has the DNA TGTGCTAGTGGTTTGGTACCGGGCTATGGCTACACCTTC. Translation: CASGLVPGYGYTF.

The chain recombines TRBV5-1 with TRBJ2-1; 15 positions agree with TRBD2. Germline assignment: CDR1 SGHRS and CDR2 YFSETQ. The CDR3 loop spans 18 amino acids. The V and J ends lost 4 bases and 1 base, in that order; junction bases with no gene match: 6. The CDR3 DNA sequence: TGCGCCAGCAGCCTGGATGGGACTAGCGGGAGGTCCTACAATGAGCAGTTCTTC. The encoded protein is CASSLDGTSGRSYNEQFF.

The rearrangement links TRBV13 to TRBJ2-3, with 10 bases lining up with TRBD1. V was pared by 6 bases and J by 3 bases, with 6 bases of the junction left unmatched. Germline lookup yields CDR1 PRHDT and CDR2 FYEKMQ (reference sequence). The CDR3 runs 15 residues. CDR3 DNA sequence: TGTGCCAGCAGGTTGACAGGGGGCGGGACAGATACGCAGTATTTT. It encodes CASRLTGGGTDTQYF.

The gene calls are TRBV7-9 and TRBJ2-5, with D tentatively TRBD2 (6 bases). Germline V gene sequence: CDR1 SEHNR, CDR2 FQNEAQ (reference sequence). CDR3 length: 15 residues. The V end lost 1 base, the J end lost 5 bases, and 14 bases lay between the germline ends. CDR3 nucleotide sequence: TGTGCCAGCAGCTTAGGAAGCGGGCCAGCGGAGACCCAGTACTTC. It specifies CASSLGSGPAETQYF.

The gene calls are TRBV19 and TRBJ2-1; 8 bases are shared with TRBD2. This CDR3 region has 15 residues. CDR1 is LNHDA and CDR2 is SQIVND in the germline V gene (reference sequence). V lost 6 bases and J lost 6; bases outside the gene matches: 10. The CDR3 region is CASSRAGGWSNEQFF. In nucleotides, the CDR3 is TGTGCCAGTAGCCGGGCGGGAGGATGGAGCAATGAGCAGTTCTTC.

V usage is TRBV2 and J usage is TRBJ2-2; a possible D gene is TRBD2 (6 bases). The CDR3 loop spans 14 amino acids. V lost 7 bases, J lost 8 bases, and 17 bases lay in between. Germline V gene sequence: CDR1 SNHLY, CDR2 FYNNEI. Here the CDR3 reads CASTAAGRSGELFF. In nucleotides, the CDR3 is TGTGCCAGCACTGCGGCGGGGAGGAGTGGGGAGCTGTTTTTT.

CDR3 protein: CASSPREPGTDTQYF. The CDR3 DNA reads as TGTGCCAGCAGCCCGCGGGAGCCTGGGACAGATACGCAGTATTTT. V gene TRBV5-6 combines with J gene TRBJ2-3; 7 nucleotides align to TRBD2. The J segment lost 3 bases and the V segment lost 4 bases, leaving 8 bases of the junction unmatched. Germline V gene sequence: CDR1 SGHDT, CDR2 YYEEEE. The CDR3 covers 15 residues. The full variable domain, its missing parts supplied by reference TRBV5-6 and TRBJ2-3, is DAGVTQSPTHLIKTRGQQVTLRCSPKSGHDTVSWYQQALGQGPQFIFQYYEEEERQRGNFPDRFSGHQFPNYSSELNVNALLLGDSALYLCASSPREPGTDTQYFGPGTRLTVL.

This clone was found once. The genes are TRBV27 and TRBJ2-1, with unresolved D. Deletions cut 6 bases from V and 3 bases from J, with 12 bases between. Germline lookup yields CDR1 MNHEY and CDR2 SMNVEV (reference sequence). CDR3 length: 14 amino acids. The CDR3 is CASSPEVDYNEQFF. The DNA for the CDR3 is TGTGCCAGCAGCCCCGAGGTGGACTACAATGAGCAGTTCTTC.